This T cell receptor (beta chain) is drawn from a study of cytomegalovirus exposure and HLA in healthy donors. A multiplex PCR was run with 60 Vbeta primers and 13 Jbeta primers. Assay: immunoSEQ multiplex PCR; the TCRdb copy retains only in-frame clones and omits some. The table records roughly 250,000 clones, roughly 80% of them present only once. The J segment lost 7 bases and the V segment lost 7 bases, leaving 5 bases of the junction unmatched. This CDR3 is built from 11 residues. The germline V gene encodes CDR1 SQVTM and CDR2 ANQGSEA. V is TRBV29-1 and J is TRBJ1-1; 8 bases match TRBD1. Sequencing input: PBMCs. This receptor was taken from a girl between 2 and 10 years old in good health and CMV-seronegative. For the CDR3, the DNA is TGCAGCGAGGGGACAGGCCTTGAAGCTTTCTTT. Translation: CSEGTGLEAFF.